The clone carrying this T cell receptor beta chain has more than one count but fewer than ten. Its antigen is undetermined. As every portion of the isolated RNA was reverse transcribed, the sequencing read expressed TCRB transcripts. Some clones are missing from TCRdb's copy, which holds only in-frame ones; the method was immunoSEQ multiplex PCR. The sample has approximately 730,000 clones; around 15% are singletons. The data are from a study of beta chain features in type 1 diabetes. Study findings and constraints: The study found moderately but significantly shorter TCRB CDR3s in all four CD4+ subsets of Type 1 diabetes patients.

V lost 3 bases and J lost 6, with 12 bases in between. CDR1 is LNHDA, CDR2 SQIVND, per germline (reference sequence). This CDR3 is 15 amino acids long. The sample was naive CD4+ T cells from blood. The V gene is TRBV19, the J gene TRBJ1-6; perhaps TRBD1 as D (6 bases). This clonotype was sampled from a man aged 18-30 years with type 1 diabetes. The CDR3 nucleotides read TGTGCCAGTAGTATTTGGGGCAGGGGTAATTCACCCCTCCACTTT. Protein: CASSIWGRGNSPLHF.